This record concerns one T cell receptor beta chain sequence. Its antigen remains unknown. The entry originates in a study of radiation and T cells in renal cell carcinoma. Overall study results and limits: No pretreatment tumor biopsies were available for baseline clonotypes.

The CDR3 length is 13 residues. J gave up 6 bases and V 8 bases, and 9 bases lay outside the gene matches. Germline V lookup: CDR1 SGHVS, CDR2 FNYEAQ. Assay: immunoSEQ multiplex PCR; the TCRdb copy retains only in-frame clones and omits some. The sample has 150,000 or so clones; about 88% are singletons. The time point is: baseline pretreatment blood. Regarding treatment: 15 Gy SBRT to primary tumor, nephrectomy 4 weeks later. Serial blood draws occurred at baseline and 2 and 4 weeks post-SBRT. The chain employs TRBV7-6 and TRBJ2-7; TRBD1 aligns across 8 bases. Source: blood, taken from a patient whose treatment included radiotherapy and nephrectomy. This clonotype originated in a woman in her seventies with renal cell carcinoma. CDR3 protein: CASGGQGGGEQYF. CDR3 DNA sequence: TGTGCCAGCGGAGGACAGGGTGGGGGCGAGCAGTACTTC.